The 6 T cell receptor beta chains below all came from one sample that was sequenced in a study of spatial heterogeneity in lung cancer. Stated time point: sample taken at primary tumor resection. Each CDR3 protein gets one entry after TCRdb re-called the 5' RACE reads with MiXCR. Found here are more than 4,500 distinct CDR3 sequences, around 4% of them singletons; the top ten hold about an eighth. This specimen consisted of normal lung tissue next to the tumor, obtained at surgery. Receptors were obtained from a male donor with early-stage non-small cell lung cancer.

Ten or more counts support this clonotype. The J gene is TRBJ2-1, the V gene TRBV6-6; 9 bases fit TRBD2. V was clipped by 7 bases and J by 9 bases; unmatched bases: 10. Germline loops: CDR1 MNHNY, CDR2 SVGAGI (reference sequence). The CDR3 has 14 amino acids. Here the CDR3 DNA reads TGTGCCAGCAATAGCGGGGGTCCGAGAGGTGAGCAGTTCTTC. Protein sequence: CASNSGGPRGEQFF.

This clonotype qualifies as medium-sized. The chain couples TRBV5-1 to TRBJ1-1, with a tentative D call TRBD1 (6 bases). V was trimmed by 0 bases and J by 1 base, leaving 10 bases between them. Per germline, CDR1 SGHRS and CDR2 YFSETQ. This CDR3 comprises 15 residues. The CDR3 sequence: CASSLGAGENTEAFF. CDR3 DNA sequence: TGCGCCAGCAGCTTGGGGGCAGGGGAGAACACTGAAGCTTTCTTT. Together with reference TRBV5-1 and TRBJ1-1, the CDR3 gives the full variable domain: KAGVTQTPRYLIKTRGQQVTLSCSPISGHRSVSWYQQTPGQGLQFLFEYFSETQRNKGNFPGRFSGRQFSNSRSEMNVSTLELGDSALYLCASSLGAGENTEAFFGQGTRLTVV.

This clonotype was found many times. The rearrangement joins TRBV25-1 to TRBJ2-1; the D gene is possibly TRBD2 (6 bases). Trimming stripped 6 bases from V and 9 bases from J, with 12 bases between. Per the germline V gene, CDR1 is MGHDK and CDR2 is SYGVNS. The length of the CDR3 is 12 residues. The CDR3 DNA reads TGTGCCAGCAGATCCGGGGGTGGTGAGCAGTTCTTC. It specifies CASRSGGGEQFF.

Sample share makes this clonotype medium-sized. This CDR3 is CSASQPNQETQYF. The CDR3 bases are TGCAGTGCTAGTCAGCCGAACCAAGAGACCCAGTACTTC. The rearrangement links TRBV20-1 to TRBJ2-5, with D uncertain. CDR1 DFQATT and CDR2 SNEGSKA come from the germline V gene (reference sequence). The ends were cut back, 3 bases at V and 0 bases at J, with 8 bases in the middle. This CDR3 is built from 13 residues.

Within the sample, this clonotype is medium-sized (0.01 to 0.1%). The chain combines TRBV20-1 with TRBJ2-7; D perhaps matches TRBD2 (5 bases). CDR3 length equals 18 residues. Trimming shortened V by 3 bases and J by 0 bases, and 24 bases separated the two germline ends. The germline gives CDR1 DFQATT, CDR2 SNEGSKA (reference sequence). CDR3 protein: CSASPALLAPSLSYEQYF. CDR3 DNA: TGCAGTGCTAGTCCGGCCCTCTTAGCGCCCTCCCTCTCCTACGAGCAGTACTTC.

By frequency in the sample, this clonotype is medium-sized. J is TRBJ1-5 and V is TRBV27, with D tentatively TRBD1 (5 bases). The CDR3 loop spans 16 amino acids. Germline V lookup: CDR1 MNHEY, CDR2 SMNVEV (reference sequence). Deletions cut 5 bases from V and 5 bases from J, with 19 bases between. CDR3 sequence (DNA): TGTGCCAGCAGTGAGACGTGGAGGGACCCTTATCAGCCCCAGCATTTT. Protein: CASSETWRDPYQPQHF.